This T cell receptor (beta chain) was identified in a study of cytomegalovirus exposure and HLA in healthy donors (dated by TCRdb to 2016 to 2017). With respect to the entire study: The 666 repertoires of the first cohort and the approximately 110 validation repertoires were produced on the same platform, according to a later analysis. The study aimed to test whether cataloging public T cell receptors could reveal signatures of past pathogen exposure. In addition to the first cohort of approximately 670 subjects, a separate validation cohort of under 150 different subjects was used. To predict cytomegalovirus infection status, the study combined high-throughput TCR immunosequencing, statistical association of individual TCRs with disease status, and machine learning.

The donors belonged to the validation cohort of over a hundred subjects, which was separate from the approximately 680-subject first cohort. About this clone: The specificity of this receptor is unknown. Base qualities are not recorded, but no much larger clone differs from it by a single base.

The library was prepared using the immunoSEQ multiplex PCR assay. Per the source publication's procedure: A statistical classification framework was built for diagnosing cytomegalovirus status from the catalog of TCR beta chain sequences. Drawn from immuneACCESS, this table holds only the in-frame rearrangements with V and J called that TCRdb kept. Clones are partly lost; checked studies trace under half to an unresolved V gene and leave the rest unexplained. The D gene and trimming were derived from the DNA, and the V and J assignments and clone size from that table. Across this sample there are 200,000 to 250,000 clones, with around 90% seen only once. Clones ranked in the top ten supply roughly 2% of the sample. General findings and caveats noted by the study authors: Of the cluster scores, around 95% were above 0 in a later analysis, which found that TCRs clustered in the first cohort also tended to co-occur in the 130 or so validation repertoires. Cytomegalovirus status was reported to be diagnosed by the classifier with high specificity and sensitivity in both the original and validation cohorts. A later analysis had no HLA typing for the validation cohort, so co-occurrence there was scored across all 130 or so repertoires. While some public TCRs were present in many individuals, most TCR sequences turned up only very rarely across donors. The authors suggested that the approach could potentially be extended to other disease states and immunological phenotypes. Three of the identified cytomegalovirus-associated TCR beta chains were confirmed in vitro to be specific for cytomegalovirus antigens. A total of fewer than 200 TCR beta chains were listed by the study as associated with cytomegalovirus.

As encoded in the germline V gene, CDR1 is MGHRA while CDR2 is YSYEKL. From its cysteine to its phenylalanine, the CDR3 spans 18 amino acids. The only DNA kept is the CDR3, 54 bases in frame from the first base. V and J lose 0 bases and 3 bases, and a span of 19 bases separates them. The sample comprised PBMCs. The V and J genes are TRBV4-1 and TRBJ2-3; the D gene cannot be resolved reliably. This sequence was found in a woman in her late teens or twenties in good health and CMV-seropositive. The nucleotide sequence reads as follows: TGCGCCAGCAGCCAAGATTTAGGTTGGCTAGGCAGTACAGATACGCAGTATTTT. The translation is CASSQDLGWLGSTDTQYF.